Listed here are 19 T cell receptor beta chains from one sample, sequenced in a study of human T cells and chemical hapten exposure. TCRdb recomputed calls from the RACE reads with MiXCR, one row per CDR3 protein. This table has 30,000 to 35,000 distinct CDR3 sequences, around 7% appearing once. The time point is: healthy volunteer bleed at 2 weeks. Unfractionated whole blood yielded total RNA. Sequences were obtained from whole blood. The receptor source for this set is a human donor in good health. Some clones in this sample may be carry-over from other donors' samples.

This chain joins TRBV20-1 and TRBJ2-5, with TRBD1 matching over 7 bases. Germline V CDR1 and CDR2: DFQATT, SNEGSKA (reference sequence). The CDR3 loop spans 14 amino acids. The J segment lost 5 bases and the V segment lost 0 bases, leaving 6 bases of the junction unmatched. CDR3: CSAREGTAGETQYF. CDR3 DNA: TGCAGTGCTAGAGAGGGGACAGCCGGTGAGACCCAGTACTTC.

This clonotype was counted a few times. The rearrangement uses TRBV9 and TRBJ1-1; D is possibly TRBD1 (6 bases). The CDR3 runs 14 residues. V was shortened by 3 bases and J by 5 bases, with 14 bases between the two germline ends. The germline V gene has CDR1 SGDLS and CDR2 YYNGEE. The CDR3 DNA reads as TGTGCCAGCAGCGCTTGGACAGTGGCTACTGAAGCTTTCTTT. This translates into CASSAWTVATEAFF.

This clonotype was picked up many times. The chain employs TRBV7-9 and TRBJ2-3, with a possible D match to TRBD2 (5 bases). The germline V and J ends were trimmed by 5 bases and 3 bases, with 12 bases remaining between them. Germline-derived CDR1 and CDR2 are SEHNR and FQNEAQ (reference sequence). This CDR3 is 14 amino acids long. The CDR3 nucleotides read TGTGCCAGCAGCCCGTTTGGGGAGACAGATACGCAGTATTTT. Residues: CASSPFGETDTQYF.

This clonotype was seen ten or more times. The chain employs TRBV28 and TRBJ2-7; the match to TRBD1 covers 9 bases. The germline V gene encodes CDR1 MDHEN and CDR2 SYDVKM. J lost 5 bases, V lost 5 bases, and 7 bases had no gene match. The CDR3 consists of 14 residues. In DNA, the CDR3 is TGTGCCAGCAGTACCAGGACAGGGGTCGACGAGCAGTACTTC. This translates into CASSTRTGVDEQYF.

Only a few counts were recorded for this clonotype. This rearrangement joins TRBV29-1 to TRBJ1-2; 10 nucleotides align to TRBD1. There are 14 residues in the CDR3. V trimming: 7 bases; J trimming: 2 bases; junction bases outside the gene matches: 7. From germline, CDR1 is SQVTM and CDR2 ANQGSEA. Here the CDR3 reads CSGQLDRGNYGYTF. CDR3 nucleotides: TGCAGCGGGCAGCTGGACAGGGGGAACTATGGCTACACCTTC.

This clonotype was counted at least ten times. J is TRBJ2-3 and V is TRBV5-1; 9 nucleotides align to TRBD2. Trimming at V came to 6 bases and at J to 4 bases, leaving 9 bases not matched to a gene. The CDR3 spans 15 residues. The germline CDR1 and CDR2 sequences are SGHRS and YFSETQ. Here the CDR3 reads CASTPGLAVSDTQYF. In nucleotides, the CDR3 is TGCGCCAGCACTCCGGGACTAGCAGTCTCAGATACGCAGTATTTT.

In this sample, this clonotype turned up a few times. V usage is TRBV29-1 and J usage is TRBJ2-1, with D unresolved. V dropped 0 bases and J dropped 1 base, with 16 bases sitting between them. The CDR3 runs to 17 residues. Germline assignment: CDR1 SQVTM and CDR2 ANQGSEA. The DNA of the CDR3 is TGCAGCGTTGAAGAGTATCGGTTAGGACGATCCTACAATGAGCAGTTCTTC. Protein product: CSVEEYRLGRSYNEQFF.

The J gene is TRBJ2-4, the V gene TRBV4-3; tentatively, D is TRBD1 or TRBD2 (5 bases each). Trimming left V 0 bases short and J 2 bases short, with 14 bases between. The length of the CDR3 is 17 residues. CDR1 is LGHNA and CDR2 is YSLEER in the germline V gene. The CDR3 protein is CASSQEAGTVTKNIQYF. The CDR3 region has the DNA TGCGCCAGCAGCCAAGAGGCAGGGACGGTTACCAAAAACATTCAGTACTTC.

The CDR3 loop is CASSNPTGELFF. The CDR3, as DNA: TGTGCCAGCAGTAATCCGACAGGGGAGCTGTTTTTT. The chain links TRBV6-2 or TRBV6-3 to TRBJ2-2; D gene unclear. CDR1 and CDR2 from the germline V gene are MNHEY and SVGEGT. The CDR3 has 12 amino acids. Deletions cut 5 bases from V and 8 bases from J, with 9 bases between.

Comments on this clonotype: With a much larger clone just one base away, this may be a read error. The chain combines TRBV28 with TRBJ2-7; no clear D. Germline lookup yields CDR1 MDHEN and CDR2 SYDVKM. CDR3 length: 15 amino acids. CDR3 loop: CASSSLVLKSYEQSF. As DNA, the CDR3 is TGTGCCAGCAGTTCCCTCGTTCTCAAGTCCTACGAGCAGTCCTTC. Looking up the rest from reference TRBV28 and TRBJ2-7 gives the full variable domain: DVKVTQSSRYLVKRTGEKVFLECVQDMDHENMFWYRQDPGLGLRLIYFSYDVKMKEKGDIPEGYSVSREKKERFSLILESASTNQTSMYLCASSSLVLKSYEQSFGPGTRLTVT.

This clonotype was seen many times. The J gene is TRBJ2-1, the V gene TRBV15; TRBD2 aligns across 7 bases. Per germline, CDR1 LNHNV and CDR2 YYDKDF (reference sequence). V was clipped by 0 bases and J by 8 bases; unmatched bases: 4. The CDR3 is 14 residues long. This chain's CDR3 is CATSRDRGGYEQFF. CDR3 coding DNA: TGTGCCACCAGCAGAGATAGGGGAGGGTATGAGCAGTTCTTC.

This clonotype was recorded a few times. CDR3: CASRTRRAGGTGELFF. In DNA form, the CDR3 reads TGTGCCAGCAGAACCCGGCGAGCGGGAGGCACCGGGGAGCTGTTTTTT. V usage is TRBV28 and J usage is TRBJ2-2, with 9 bases matching TRBD2. This CDR3 spans 16 amino acids. The V segment lost 6 bases and the J segment 4 bases; nucleotides outside the gene matches: 9. The V gene's germline CDR1 is MDHEN and CDR2 SYDVKM. Based on the CDR3 plus reference TRBV28 and TRBJ2-2, the full variable domain is DVKVTQSSRYLVKRTGEKVFLECVQDMDHENMFWYRQDPGLGLRLIYFSYDVKMKEKGDIPEGYSVSREKKERFSLILESASTNQTSMYLCASRTRRAGGTGELFFGEGSRLTVL.

This clonotype was seen only a few times. Given a much more abundant clone one base away, this may be a read error. The rearrangement uses TRBV20-1 and TRBJ2-3; D is perhaps TRBD2 (6 bases). CDR3 size: 14 residues. The germline gives CDR1 DFQATT, CDR2 SNEGSKA (reference sequence). The chain's CDR3 is CSARDGGRGDMQYF. CDR3 DNA: TGCAGTGCTAGAGATGGAGGGAGAGGGGATATGCAGTATTTT.

This clonotype was recorded many times. The chain joins TRBV12-3 or TRBV12-4 to TRBJ2-7, with 14 bases aligning to TRBD2. This CDR3 region has 13 residues. Unmatched junction bases numbered 2, after V lost 6 bases and J lost 7 bases. CDR3 sequence: CASRGLAGGEQYF. The CDR3 bases are TGTGCCAGCAGAGGACTAGCGGGGGGAGAGCAGTACTTC.

Comment on this clonotype: A much larger clone lies one base from this, so it may be a read error. This chain uses TRBV28 with TRBJ2-3; D might be TRBD2 (5 bases). CDR1 and CDR2 from the germline V gene are MDHEN and SYDVKM. This CDR3 region has 13 residues. The CDR3 sequence is CPSSREAADTQYF. CDR3 nucleotides: TGTCCCAGCAGTCGGGAAGCAGCAGATACGCAGTATTTT. Drawing the rest from reference TRBV28 and TRBJ2-3, the complete variable domain is DVKVTQSSRYLVKRTGEKVFLECVQDMDHENMFWYRQDPGLGLRLIYFSYDVKMKEKGDIPEGYSVSREKKERFSLILESASTNQTSMYLCPSSREAADTQYFGPGTRLTVL.

Ten or more counts support this clonotype. The chain combines TRBV29-1 with TRBJ2-3, with D tentatively TRBD2 (5 bases). Trimming removed 3 bases at V and 1 base at J, with 11 bases between. The CDR3 is made up of 14 amino acids. Germline V gene sequence: CDR1 SQVTM, CDR2 ANQGSEA. CDR3 in DNA: TGCAGCGTTGAGCCCGGGATAGGCACAGATACGCAGTATTTT. Residues: CSVEPGIGTDTQYF.

This clonotype was seen only a few times. The V gene is TRBV12-3 or TRBV12-4, the J gene TRBJ2-1, with D perhaps TRBD1 or TRBD2 (5 bases each). This CDR3 spans 17 amino acids. V was cut by 5 bases and J by 0 bases, with 17 bases left in between. The CDR3, as DNA: TGTGCCAGCAGTCTTTGGACGGGACCAAGCTCCTACAATGAGCAGTTCTTC. The encoded protein is CASSLWTGPSSYNEQFF.

This clonotype showed up just a few times. The V call is TRBV30, the J call TRBJ1-6; no definite D call. From germline, CDR1 is GTSNPN and CDR2 SVGIG (reference sequence). V lost 2 bases and J 5 bases, leaving 7 bases between the germline ends. The CDR3 has 13 amino acids. The DNA of the CDR3 is TGTGCCTGGAGTTGGCAGGATAATTCACCCCTCCACTTT. Encoded protein: CAWSWQDNSPLHF.

There are a few counts of this clonotype. The CDR3 here is CASSEWAGASNTEAFF. In DNA, the CDR3 is TGTGCCAGCAGTGAATGGGCAGGGGCCAGTAACACTGAAGCTTTCTTT. The V gene is TRBV6-1, the J gene TRBJ1-1; perhaps TRBD1 as D (6 bases). Trimming took 2 bases from V and 2 from J, leaving 15 bases between them. The CDR3 contains 16 residues. Germline V lookup: CDR1 MNHNS, CDR2 SASEGT.